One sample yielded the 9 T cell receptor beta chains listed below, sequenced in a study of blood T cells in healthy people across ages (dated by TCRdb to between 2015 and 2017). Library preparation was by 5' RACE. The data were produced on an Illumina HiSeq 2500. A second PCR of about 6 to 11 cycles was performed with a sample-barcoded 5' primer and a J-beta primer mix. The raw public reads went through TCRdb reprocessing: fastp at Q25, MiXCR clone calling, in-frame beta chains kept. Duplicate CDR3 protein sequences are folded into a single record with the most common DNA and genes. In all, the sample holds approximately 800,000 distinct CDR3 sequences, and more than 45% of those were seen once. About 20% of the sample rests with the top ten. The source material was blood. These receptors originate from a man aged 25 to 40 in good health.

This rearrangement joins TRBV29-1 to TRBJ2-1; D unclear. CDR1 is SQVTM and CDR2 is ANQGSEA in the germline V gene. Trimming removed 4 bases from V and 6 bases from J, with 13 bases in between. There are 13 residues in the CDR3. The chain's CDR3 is CSVGRRPPNEQFF. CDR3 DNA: TGCAGCGTTGGCCGCCGTCCTCCCAATGAGCAGTTCTTC.

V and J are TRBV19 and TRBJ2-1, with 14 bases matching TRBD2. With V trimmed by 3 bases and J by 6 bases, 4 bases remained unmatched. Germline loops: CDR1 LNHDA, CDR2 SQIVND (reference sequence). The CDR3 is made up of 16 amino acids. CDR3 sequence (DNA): TGTGCCAGTAGTATCACCGGGACTAGCGGGAGCAATGAGCAGTTCTTC. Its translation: CASSITGTSGSNEQFF.

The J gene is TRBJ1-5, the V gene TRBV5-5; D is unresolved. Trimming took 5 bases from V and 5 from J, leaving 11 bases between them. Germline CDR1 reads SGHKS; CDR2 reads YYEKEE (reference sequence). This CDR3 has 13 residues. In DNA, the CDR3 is TGTGCCAGCAGTTTCAACGTAGATCAGCCCCAGCATTTT. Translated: CASSFNVDQPQHF.

CDR3 loop: CASSLEIRYGQYF. The CDR3 DNA reads as TGTGCCAGCAGCTTAGAAATTCGCTACGGGCAGTACTTC. This rearrangement joins TRBV7-2 to TRBJ2-5; D gene uncertain. Germline values: CDR1 SGHTA, CDR2 FQGNSA. This CDR3 has 13 residues. The ends were cut back, 1 base at V and 11 bases at J, with 14 bases in the middle.

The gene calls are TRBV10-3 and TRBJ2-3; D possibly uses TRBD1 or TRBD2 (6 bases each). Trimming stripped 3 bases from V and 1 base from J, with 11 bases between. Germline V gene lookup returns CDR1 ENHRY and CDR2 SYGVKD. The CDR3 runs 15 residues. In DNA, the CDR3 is TGTGCCATCAGTGAAAGGGGGGCCGGCACAGATACGCAGTATTTT. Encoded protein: CAISERGAGTDTQYF.

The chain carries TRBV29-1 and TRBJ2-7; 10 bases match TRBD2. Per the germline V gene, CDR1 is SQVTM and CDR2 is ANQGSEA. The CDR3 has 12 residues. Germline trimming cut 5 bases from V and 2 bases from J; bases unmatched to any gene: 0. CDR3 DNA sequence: TGCAGCGTTCTAGCGGGGGCCTACGAGCAGTACTTC. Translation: CSVLAGAYEQYF.

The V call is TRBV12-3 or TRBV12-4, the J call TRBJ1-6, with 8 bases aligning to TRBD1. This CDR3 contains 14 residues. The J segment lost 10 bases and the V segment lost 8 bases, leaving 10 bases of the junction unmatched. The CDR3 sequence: CASAPSGGGSPLHF. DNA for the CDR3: TGTGCCAGCGCTCCATCAGGGGGCGGATCACCCCTCCACTTT.

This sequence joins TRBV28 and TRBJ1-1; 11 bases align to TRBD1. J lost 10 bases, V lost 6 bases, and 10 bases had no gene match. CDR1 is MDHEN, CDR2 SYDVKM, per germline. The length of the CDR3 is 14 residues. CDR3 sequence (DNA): TGTGCCAGCAGCAGGGACAGGGGGTCTTTACTAGCTTTCTTT. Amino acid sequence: CASSRDRGSLLAFF.

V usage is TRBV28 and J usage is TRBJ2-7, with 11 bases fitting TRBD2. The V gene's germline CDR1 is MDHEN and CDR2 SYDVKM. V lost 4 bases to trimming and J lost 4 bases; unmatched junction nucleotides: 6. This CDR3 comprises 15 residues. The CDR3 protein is CASSSVAGGPYEQYF. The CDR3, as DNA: TGTGCCAGCAGTTCCGTAGCGGGAGGGCCATACGAGCAGTACTTC.